This T cell receptor beta chain was recovered during a study of blood T cell repertoires in COVID-19. On the study more broadly: Sample material is recorded as cDNA or gDNA derived from T cells, B-cell-depleted T cells, or PBMCs.

Original processing methods: Nucleated cell counts were estimated from reference gene primer amplification. The protocol was immunoSEQ multiplex PCR, while the TCRdb copy is restricted to in-frame clones and leaves out a portion. D and trimming were read from the DNA, whereas the V and J calls and clone size are those reported in that table. The data contain about 130,000 clones, about four fifths of them singletons. CDR1 KGHDR and CDR2 SFDVKD come from the germline V gene. The CDR3 has 16 residues. With V trimmed by 5 bases and J by 0 bases, 3 bases remained unmatched. Sequenced material: peripheral blood. This clonotype was obtained from a man aged 55-75 years with acute or convalescent COVID-19. V usage is TRBV24-1 and J usage is TRBJ2-1; 10 bases are a match to TRBD2. The CDR3 nucleotides are TGTGCCACCAGTGCGGCTAGCGGGAGCTCCTACAATGAGCAGTTCTTC. Its protein product is CATSAASGSSYNEQFF.